The 32 T cell receptor beta chains given below trace back to one sample, sequenced in a study of blood T cell repertoires in COVID-19. Here immunoSEQ multiplex PCR was the method, and the copy in TCRdb shows in-frame clones only, minus some. The data show hundreds of thousands of clones, about 90% seen once. The specimen was PBMCs or T cells enriched from blood (not recorded which). The origin of the receptors is a woman aged 25 to 39 who had recovered from COVID-19.

A word on this clone: Other DNA sequences in the same sample also yield this CDR3. The chain recombines TRBV7-2 with TRBJ2-7, with TRBD1 identical over 8 bases. Germline CDR1 is SGHTA and CDR2 is FQGNSA. The V gene end was trimmed by 5 bases and the J gene end by 3 bases; junction bases not matched to a gene: 6. The CDR3 extends over 14 amino acids. In DNA, the CDR3 is TGTGCCAGCAGCCGCCCCGGACAGGGCTACGAGCAGTACTTC. Amino acid sequence: CASSRPGQGYEQYF.

Here the CDR3 DNA reads TGTGCCAGCAGCCCATACAGGGGAGGTGAGCAGTTCTTC. Its translation: CASSPYRGGEQFF. This chain joins TRBV11-2 and TRBJ2-1, with D possibly matching TRBD1 (7 bases). Germline values: CDR1 SGHAT, CDR2 FQNNGV. The CDR3 consists of 13 residues. Deletions cut 5 bases from V and 9 bases from J, with 14 bases between.

The rearrangement uses TRBV2 and TRBJ1-5, with D maybe TRBD1 (5 bases). This CDR3 spans 15 amino acids. Trimming took off 2 bases at V and 9 bases at J, with 17 bases between the two ends. Germline-derived CDR1 and CDR2 are SNHLY and FYNNEI. The CDR3 DNA is TGTGCCAGCAGTGAAACTCCCCGGCAGGGAGGGCCCCAGCATTTT. It specifies CASSETPRQGGPQHF.

V is TRBV27 and J is TRBJ1-2, with 7 bases matching TRBD1. The V and J ends lost 2 bases and 8 bases, in that order; junction bases with no gene match: 5. The CDR3 has 13 amino acids. From germline, CDR1 is MNHEY and CDR2 SMNVEV (reference sequence). In DNA form, the CDR3 reads TGTGCCAGCAGTTTAGGAGGGGGCCAGGGCTACACCTTC. Residues: CASSLGGGQGYTF.

The chain links TRBV29-1 to TRBJ2-1; 12 bases are shared with TRBD2. V shed 7 bases and J 7 bases; nucleotides not matched to a gene: 2. This CDR3 has 12 residues. Per the germline V gene, CDR1 is SQVTM and CDR2 is ANQGSEA. CDR3 loop: CSGGLAGNEQFF. In DNA form, the CDR3 reads TGCAGCGGTGGACTAGCGGGAAATGAGCAGTTCTTC.

The chain couples TRBV28 to TRBJ2-6; D perhaps matches TRBD1 (6 bases). This CDR3 spans 18 amino acids. Deletions cut 1 base from V and 0 bases from J, with 13 bases between. Germline CDR1 MDHEN, CDR2 SYDVKM. The CDR3 bases are TGTGCCAGCAGTTTATCAGGGGCCCTCATCTCTGGGGCCAACGTCCTGACTTTC. Translated, it gives CASSLSGALISGANVLTF.

The chain combines TRBV9 with TRBJ1-1, with TRBD1 matching over 7 bases. In germline, CDR1 is SGDLS, CDR2 YYNGEE. The trim removed 0 bases at V and 1 base at J, leaving 3 bases unmatched. The CDR3 extends over 15 amino acids. The CDR3 nucleotides are TGTGCCAGCAGCGTAGCGGGACAGCAGAACACTGAAGCTTTCTTT. Translated, it gives CASSVAGQQNTEAFF.

This sequence joins TRBV12-5 and TRBJ1-2, with D hard to call. V was shortened by 2 bases and J by 5 bases, with 15 bases between the two germline ends. CDR1 and CDR2 (germline): LGHNT, FRNRAP. The CDR3 consists of 15 residues. In nucleotides, the CDR3 is TGTGCTAGTGGTTTGTCGCCCGGTTCTCCTTATGGCTACACCTTC. Its translation is CASGLSPGSPYGYTF.

This chain links TRBV18 with TRBJ2-3; 8 bases are shared with TRBD2. V trimming: 2 bases; J trimming: 5 bases; junction bases outside the gene matches: 9. The CDR3 sequence is 16 residues long. CDR1 and CDR2 (germline): KGHSH, LQKENI. This chain's CDR3 is CASSPTLAGGGDTQYF. CDR3 DNA sequence: TGTGCCAGCTCACCAACATTGGCGGGAGGCGGAGATACGCAGTATTTT.

V and J are TRBV3-1 (or the pseudogene TRBV3-2) and TRBJ1-1, with 9 bases aligning to TRBD1. V dropped 4 bases and J dropped 3; count of bases not matched to a gene: 6. This CDR3 spans 15 amino acids. CDR1 LGHDT and CDR2 YNNKEL come from the germline V gene (reference sequence). This CDR3 is CASSLADRGYTEAFF. DNA of the CDR3: TGTGCCAGCAGCCTCGCCGACAGGGGGTACACTGAAGCTTTCTTT.

This clone showed up just once. The chain has TRBV5-1 and TRBJ1-1; the D is unclear. The CDR3 runs 14 residues. Between the trimmed V and J ends, which lost 4 bases and 3 bases, there was a span of 13 bases. Per germline, CDR1 SGHRS and CDR2 YFSETQ. CDR3 coding DNA: TGCGCCAGCAGCCCCCGTGGCGGGGACACTGAAGCTTTCTTT. It yields the protein CASSPRGGDTEAFF.

This chain uses TRBV5-4 with TRBJ2-7, with 10 bases fitting TRBD1. Trimming at V came to 3 bases and at J to 2 bases, leaving 8 bases not matched to a gene. Germline CDR1 and CDR2: SGHNT and YYREEE (reference sequence). This CDR3 contains 16 residues. DNA for the CDR3: TGTGCCAGCAGCTCCCGGACAGGGGGGTATCCCTACGAGCAGTACTTC. Amino acids: CASSSRTGGYPYEQYF.

The chain carries TRBV5-4 and TRBJ2-7, with 10 bases fitting TRBD2. Germline trimming cut 1 base from V and 5 bases from J; bases unmatched to any gene: 3. The CDR3 is made up of 14 amino acids. Germline V CDR1 and CDR2: SGHNT, YYREEE (reference sequence). DNA of the CDR3: TGTGCCAGCAGCTTGAAACTAGCGGGAAACGAGCAGTACTTC. Protein product: CASSLKLAGNEQYF.

The J gene is TRBJ2-4, the V gene TRBV11-3; 7 bases align to TRBD1. CDR1 is SGHNT, CDR2 YENEEA, per germline. CDR3 length equals 18 residues. Trimming removed 3 bases from V and 0 bases from J; junction bases left unmatched: 11. In nucleotides, the CDR3 is TGTGCCAGCAGCTTCCCGGGACAGCTACAGCTAGCCAAAAACATTCAGTACTTC. Residues: CASSFPGQLQLAKNIQYF.

This chain links TRBV27 with TRBJ2-7; possible D gene TRBD2, 6 bases. There are 12 residues in the CDR3. Trimming pared 8 bases from V and 3 bases from J, leaving 11 bases between. Germline loops: CDR1 MNHEY, CDR2 SMNVEV (reference sequence). The CDR3 loop is CASSGVDYEQYF. The CDR3 DNA reads as TGTGCCAGCTCGGGAGTCGACTACGAGCAGTACTTC.

Concerning this clone itself: Other DNA sequences in this specimen translate into the identical CDR3. V gene TRBV3-1 (or the pseudogene TRBV3-2) combines with J gene TRBJ2-1, with TRBD2 as a possible D gene (6 bases). Germline V CDR1 and CDR2: LGHDT, YNNKEL (reference sequence). The length of the CDR3 is 11 residues. The V end lost 3 bases, the J end lost 9 bases, and 6 bases lay between the germline ends. CDR3 sequence reads: CASSQGGEQFF. DNA of the CDR3: TGTGCCAGCAGCCAGGGGGGTGAGCAGTTCTTC.

The V and J genes are TRBV5-1 and TRBJ1-1; no definite D call. This CDR3 has 14 residues. Germline V gene data show CDR1 as SGHRS and CDR2 as YFSETQ. V was shortened by 0 bases and J by 3 bases, with 9 bases between the two germline ends. The CDR3 DNA follows: TGCGCCAGCAGCTTGGTCGGGTCGGACACTGAAGCTTTCTTT. Translation: CASSLVGSDTEAFF.

This clone was seen a handful of times. The rearrangement joins TRBV10-3 to TRBJ2-3, with D possibly matching TRBD2 (6 bases). The CDR3 length is 17 residues. Trimming cost V 4 bases and J 4 bases, with 21 bases left between them. The germline CDR1 and CDR2 sequences are ENHRY and SYGVKD. This chain's CDR3 is CAISGTPGSSWSDTQYF. The CDR3 DNA is TGTGCCATCAGTGGGACCCCCGGGAGTAGTTGGTCAGATACGCAGTATTTT.

Here the CDR3 DNA reads TGTGCCAGCAGTCGACTTAGCGGGAGATTGACAGATACGCAGTATTTT. This translates into CASSRLSGRLTDTQYF. This chain uses TRBV28 with TRBJ2-3, with 9 bases identical to TRBD2. Germline V lookup: CDR1 MDHEN, CDR2 SYDVKM. After removal of 5 bases from V and 3 bases from J, the junction contained 9 bases not matched to a gene. This CDR3 comprises 16 residues.

This rearrangement joins TRBV12-3 or TRBV12-4 to TRBJ2-2; D remains unclear. V lost 4 bases, J lost 6 bases, and 6 bases lay in between. The CDR3 is 12 residues long. Here the CDR3 reads CASSSLAGELFF. As DNA, the CDR3 is TGTGCCAGCAGTTCCCTAGCCGGGGAGCTGTTTTTT.

V gene TRBV13 combines with J gene TRBJ2-3, with D tentatively TRBD2 (5 bases). Germline lookup yields CDR1 PRHDT and CDR2 FYEKMQ (reference sequence). Trimming took off 0 bases at V and 3 bases at J, with 13 bases between the two ends. CDR3 length: 16 residues. The CDR3: CASSLGLSGVTDTQYF. The CDR3 DNA reads TGTGCCAGCAGCTTAGGCCTAAGCGGAGTAACAGATACGCAGTATTTT.

On this clone: The sample contains more than one DNA sequence encoding this CDR3. The V gene is TRBV28, the J gene TRBJ1-1; TRBD1 agrees at 11 bases. The CDR3 loop spans 15 amino acids. V lost 2 bases, J lost 5 bases, and 4 bases stayed unmatched. From germline, CDR1 is MDHEN and CDR2 SYDVKM. This CDR3 is CASSLTGTGGTEAFF. CDR3 nucleotide sequence: TGTGCCAGCAGTTTAACCGGGACAGGGGGGACTGAAGCTTTCTTT.

The DNA for the CDR3 is TGTGCCACCAGTGATAGCGGGGGAAGCTCCTACAATGAGCAGTTCTTC. Its translation: CATSDSGGSSYNEQFF. This rearrangement joins TRBV24-1 to TRBJ2-1, with 8 nucleotides matching TRBD2. V was clipped by 3 bases and J by 0 bases; unmatched bases: 3. This CDR3 comprises 16 residues. Per the germline V gene, CDR1 is KGHDR and CDR2 is SFDVKD.

The V call is TRBV21-1, the J call TRBJ2-7; the table gives TRBD2 as D, unverified against the DNA. TRBV21-1 is listed as a pseudogene. This CDR3 has 14 amino acids. DNA for the CDR3: TGTGCCAGCAGCAGGGGACTGGGTTCCTGCGAGCAGTACTTC. Amino acid sequence: CASSRGLGSCEQYF.

The V gene is TRBV29-1, the J gene TRBJ1-1; D may be TRBD1 (6 bases). V was pared by 6 bases and J by 10 bases, with 12 bases between. The germline gives CDR1 SQVTM, CDR2 ANQGSEA. This CDR3 spans 10 amino acids. The CDR3 DNA reads as TGCAGCGTCAACAGGGCATCAGCTTTCTTT. Protein: CSVNRASAFF.

The chain recombines TRBV24-1 with TRBJ2-1; 7 positions match TRBD2. V gave up 4 bases and J gave up 4 bases; unmatched junction bases: 0. CDR1 and CDR2 from the germline V gene are KGHDR and SFDVKD. CDR3 length: 13 residues. CDR3 in DNA: TGTGCCACCAGTGAGGGGGGGTACAATGAGCAGTTCTTC. Translation gives CATSEGGYNEQFF.

The chain couples TRBV4-1 to TRBJ1-4; D gene uncertain. Germline lookup yields CDR1 MGHRA and CDR2 YSYEKL. Trimming took off 4 bases at V and 0 bases at J, with 6 bases between the two ends. There are 14 residues in the CDR3. The CDR3 DNA reads TGCGCCAGCAGCCTGGAGGCAACTAATGAAAAACTGTTTTTT. This translates into CASSLEATNEKLFF.

CDR3 residues: CASRAGGSAQETQYF. The CDR3 coding sequence is TGTGCCAGCAGAGCCGGCGGGAGTGCCCAAGAGACCCAGTACTTC. V usage is TRBV28 and J usage is TRBJ2-5; 7 bases agree with TRBD2. CDR1 is MDHEN, CDR2 SYDVKM, per germline. Trimming took 6 bases from V and 1 from J; bases not matched to a gene: 8. The CDR3 runs 15 residues.

J is TRBJ1-5 and V is TRBV2; D may be TRBD1 (6 bases). The V and J ends lost 2 bases and 7 bases respectively, with 18 bases between them. Germline V CDR1 and CDR2: SNHLY, FYNNEI. The CDR3 is 16 amino acids. The CDR3: CASSEISRGLSQPQHF. In nucleotides, the CDR3 is TGTGCCAGCAGTGAAATTTCCAGGGGCCTAAGCCAGCCCCAGCATTTT.

The chain recombines TRBV27 with TRBJ2-1, with D possibly being TRBD2 (5 bases). The germline V and J ends were trimmed by 6 bases and 4 bases, with 19 bases remaining between them. The CDR3 has 16 residues. CDR1 MNHEY and CDR2 SMNVEV come from the germline V gene (reference sequence). CDR3 bases: TGTGCCAGCAGCCGACCGCCTCGACTAAGATACAATGAGCAGTTCTTC. Its translation is CASSRPPRLRYNEQFF.

V gene TRBV2 combines with J gene TRBJ1-6, with 7 bases aligning to TRBD1. The CDR3 has 15 amino acids. The germline gives CDR1 SNHLY, CDR2 FYNNEI. The V segment lost 11 bases and the J segment 0 bases; nucleotides outside the gene matches: 7. The CDR3, as DNA: TGTGCCGGAGGCCGGGACAGCTCCTATAATTCACCCCTCCACTTT. It codes for CAGGRDSSYNSPLHF.

The chain recombines TRBV28 with TRBJ2-3, with TRBD2 matching 11 bases. The V and J ends lost 6 bases and 2 bases, in that order; junction bases with no gene match: 7. Germline V lookup: CDR1 MDHEN, CDR2 SYDVKM. The length of the CDR3 is 16 residues. CDR3: CASRGTSGFFTDTQYF. The CDR3 nucleotides read TGTGCCAGCAGGGGGACTAGCGGATTTTTCACAGATACGCAGTATTTT.